This T cell receptor (beta chain) was obtained from a study of preoperative IRX-2 immunotherapy in early breast cancer. Sequenced by immunoSEQ multiplex PCR; TCRdb stores in-frame clones only, minus some. The sample contains tens of thousands of clones, about four fifths of which appear only once. The treatment denotes: preoperative locoregional IRX-2 cytokine immunotherapy. Samples came from a phase Ib trial of preoperative locoregional IRX-2 cytokine immunotherapy. The CDR3 length is 14 residues. Trimming took 4 bases from V and 7 from J, leaving 14 bases between them. CDR1 MNHGY and CDR2 SAAAGT come from the germline V gene.

The gene calls are TRBV6-8 and TRBJ1-5; a weak D match, TRBD1 (5 bases). The input for sequencing was lymph node tissue, taken after IRX-2 immunotherapy. The sequence derives from a human donor with breast cancer. DNA of the CDR3: TGTGCCAGCAGTTTGAAAGGGGTCCGACAGCCCCAGCATTTT. Encoded protein: CASSLKGVRQPQHF.